The 7 T cell receptor beta chains below come from one sample, sequenced in a study of memory CD8 T cells in hepatitis C reinfection. Indicated time point: pre-reinfection, 55 to 20 weeks before reinfection detection. No in vitro expansion preceded TCR sequencing of the sorted cells. Sequencing was performed with immunoSEQ multiplex PCR; in TCRdb, only in-frame clones are kept and a portion is missing. The sample holds under 60,000 clones, 85% to 90% seen once. The sample taken for sequencing was naive CD8+ T cells sorted from blood. Every receptor here comes from a man aged 18-30 years with hepatitis C virus infection.

CDR3 bases: TGCGCCAGCAGCCAAGGAGCCCGTGGGACAGGGCGATTTAGTGGCAATCAGCCCCAGCATTTT. Translated, it gives CASSQGARGTGRFSGNQPQHF. This chain uses TRBV4-1 with TRBJ1-5; 9 bases are a match to TRBD1. Unmatched junction bases numbered 18, after V lost 1 base and J lost 2 bases. The CDR3 runs to 21 residues. The germline gives CDR1 MGHRA, CDR2 YSYEKL.

This chain uses TRBV9 with TRBJ2-1, with D perhaps matching TRBD2 (7 bases). The CDR3 contains 13 residues. V was clipped by 4 bases and J by 6 bases, with 11 bases between them. Germline V gene lookup returns CDR1 SGDLS and CDR2 YYNGEE. CDR3 DNA sequence: TGTGCCAGCAGCCCGGGGGGCATCAATGAGCAGTTCTTC. This translates into CASSPGGINEQFF.

The V gene is TRBV10-2, the J gene TRBJ2-1; D gene ambiguous. This CDR3 spans 10 amino acids. With 7 bases removed from V and 9 bases from J, the gap between germline ends came to 7 bases. CDR1 is WSHSY and CDR2 is SAAADI in the germline V gene. Here the CDR3 reads CASMEFEQFF. CDR3 coding DNA: TGCGCCAGCATGGAGTTTGAGCAGTTCTTC.

The V gene is TRBV7-9, the J gene TRBJ2-3; TRBD1 agrees at 10 bases. The CDR3 has 18 residues. After removal of 5 bases from V and 1 base from J, the junction contained 12 bases not matched to a gene. Germline CDR1 SEHNR, CDR2 FQNEAQ (reference sequence). The CDR3 DNA reads TGTGCCAGCAGCCAAGTAACACAAGGGACAGGGGGCACAGATACGCAGTATTTT. Its protein product is CASSQVTQGTGGTDTQYF.

The rearrangement joins TRBV5-4 to TRBJ2-1, with 7 bases lining up with TRBD2. The germline gives CDR1 SGHNT, CDR2 YYREEE (reference sequence). The CDR3 contains 18 residues. J gave up 4 bases and V 4 bases, and 17 bases lay outside the gene matches. The CDR3 region has the DNA TGTGCCAGCAGCCCACGGGGAGGGCCGGTCAAGCTATACAATGAGCAGTTCTTC. It yields the protein CASSPRGGPVKLYNEQFF.

Only one count was recorded for this clone. The CDR3 DNA sequence: TGCGCCAGCAGCCAAGGGACAGGGGGCGGGGAGCTGTTTTTT. Residues: CASSQGTGGGELFF. The J gene is TRBJ2-2, the V gene TRBV4-1; TRBD1 agrees at 10 bases. Looked up from germline, CDR1 is MGHRA and CDR2 is YSYEKL. CDR3 length: 14 amino acids. After removal of 1 base from V and 7 bases from J, the junction contained 0 bases not matched to a gene.

The gene calls are TRBV28 and TRBJ1-1, with a tentative D call TRBD1 (5 bases). This CDR3 is built from 16 residues. V shed 5 bases and J shed 3 bases, with 19 bases lying between them. The germline CDR1 and CDR2 sequences are MDHEN and SYDVKM. CDR3 in amino acids: CASSPRGGFGDTEAFF. The CDR3 coding sequence is TGTGCCAGCAGTCCCCGGGGGGGGTTCGGTGACACTGAAGCTTTCTTT.